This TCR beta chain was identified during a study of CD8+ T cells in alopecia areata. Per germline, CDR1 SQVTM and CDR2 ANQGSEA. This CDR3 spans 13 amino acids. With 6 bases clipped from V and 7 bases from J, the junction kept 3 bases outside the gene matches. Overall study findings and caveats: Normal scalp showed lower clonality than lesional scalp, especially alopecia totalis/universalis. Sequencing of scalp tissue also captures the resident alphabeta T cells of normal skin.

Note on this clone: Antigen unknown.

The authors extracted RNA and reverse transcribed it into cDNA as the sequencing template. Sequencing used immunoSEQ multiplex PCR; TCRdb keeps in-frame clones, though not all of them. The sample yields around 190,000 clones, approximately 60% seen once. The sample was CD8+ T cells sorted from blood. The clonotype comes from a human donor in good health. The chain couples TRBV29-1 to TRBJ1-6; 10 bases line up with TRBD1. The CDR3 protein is CSVSGQGNSPLHF. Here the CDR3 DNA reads TGCAGCGTCTCGGGACAGGGGAATTCACCCCTCCACTTT.